The source of this T cell receptor (beta chain) is a study of blood T cell repertoires in COVID-19. In the study overall: Both acute and convalescent COVID-19 samples were obtained from the United States, Italy and Spain. Sources were T cells, B-cell-depleted T cells, or PBMCs; the material itself was cDNA or gDNA.

This clone was counted between two and nine times. Germline V gene lookup returns CDR1 SGDLS and CDR2 YYNGEE. V trimming: 0 bases; J trimming: 3 bases; junction bases outside the gene matches: 5. This CDR3 is 16 amino acids long. The authors' processing: Amplification of reference gene primers was used by the study to estimate nucleated cell counts. Data came from immunoSEQ multiplex PCR; TCRdb stores just in-frame clones and leaves some out. Clonal size and the V and J genes are those of that table, whereas D and trimming came from the DNA. The table records some 120,000 clones, just over 85% of them present only once.

The J gene is TRBJ1-3, the V gene TRBV9, with TRBD1 matching 8 bases. This receptor was obtained from a woman aged 45 to 65 with active or convalescent COVID-19. The sequenced sample was peripheral blood. The CDR3 region has the DNA TGTGCCAGCAGCGTAGAGGACAGGGCTAGTGGAAACACCATATATTTT. This encodes CASSVEDRASGNTIYF.